The clone carrying this TCR beta chain was seen at least ten times. Its cognate antigen is unknown. These data belong to a study of neurological immune-mediated disorders. Broader study findings: One related-CDR3 cluster, which may be a signature, held the repertoires of 18 of 34 multiple sclerosis patients after phylogenetic grouping. No expanded-clone CDR3 amino acid sequence recurred across subjects, suggesting private TCR-beta repertoires.

CDR1 SGHVS and CDR2 FNYEAQ come from the germline V gene. V was trimmed by 8 bases and J by 6 bases, leaving 19 bases between them. The CDR3 contains 15 residues. The cDNA was synthesized by means of template-switch 5'RACE, which was carried out with 10-nucleotide random UMIs. TCRdb reprocessed the 5' RACE reads with MiXCR, giving one entry per CDR3 protein. This sample yields 45,000 to 60,000 distinct CDR3 sequences, of which more than 3% are seen a single time; 1.6% belongs to the top ten. Sequencing was performed on PBMCs. The chain employs TRBV7-6 and TRBJ2-2, with D possibly being TRBD2 (7 bases). The TCR originated in a man aged 25-45 years with multiple sclerosis. CDR3 protein: CASGPRGGLAGELFF. In DNA, the CDR3 is TGTGCCAGCGGTCCAAGGGGGGGGCTCGCCGGGGAGCTGTTTTTT.